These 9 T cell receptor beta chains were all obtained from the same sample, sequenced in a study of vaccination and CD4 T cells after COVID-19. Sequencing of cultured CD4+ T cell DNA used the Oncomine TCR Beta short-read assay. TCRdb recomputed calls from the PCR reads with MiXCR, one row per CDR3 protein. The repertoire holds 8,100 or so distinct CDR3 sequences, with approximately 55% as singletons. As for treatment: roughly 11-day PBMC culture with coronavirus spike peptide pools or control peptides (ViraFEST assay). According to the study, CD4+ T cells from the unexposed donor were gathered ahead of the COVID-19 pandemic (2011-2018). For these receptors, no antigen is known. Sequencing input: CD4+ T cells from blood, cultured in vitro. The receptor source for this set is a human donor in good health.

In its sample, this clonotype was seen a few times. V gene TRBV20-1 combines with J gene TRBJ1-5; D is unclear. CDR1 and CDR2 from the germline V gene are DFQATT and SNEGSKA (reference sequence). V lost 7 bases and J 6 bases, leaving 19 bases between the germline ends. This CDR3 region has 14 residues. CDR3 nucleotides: TGCAGTGTCCCACAAACGGGGTTCGGTCAGCCCCAGCATTTT. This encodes CSVPQTGFGQPQHF.

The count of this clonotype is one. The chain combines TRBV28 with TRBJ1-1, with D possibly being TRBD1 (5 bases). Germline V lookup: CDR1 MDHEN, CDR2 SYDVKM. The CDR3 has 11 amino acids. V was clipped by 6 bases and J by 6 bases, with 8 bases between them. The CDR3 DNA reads TGTGCCAGCAGGGGGCGTCCTGAAGCTTTCTTT. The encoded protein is CASRGRPEAFF.

The CDR3 reads CSARRTENEAFF. DNA for the CDR3: TGCAGTGCTAGACGGACAGAAAATGAAGCTTTCTTT. This chain joins TRBV20-1 and TRBJ1-1; possibly TRBD1 for D (6 bases). Germline V gene lookup returns CDR1 DFQATT and CDR2 SNEGSKA (reference sequence). The CDR3 is made up of 12 amino acids. The V gene lost 2 bases and the J gene lost 7 bases, with 11 bases spanning the gap.

The CDR3 loop reads CAWSGIGGSSYEQYF. DNA for the CDR3: TGTGCCTGGAGTGGGATCGGCGGGAGCTCCTACGAGCAGTACTTC. This chain links TRBV30 with TRBJ2-7, with TRBD2 matching over 7 bases. Germline CDR1 is GTSNPN and CDR2 is SVGIG (reference sequence). This CDR3 region has 15 residues. V lost 1 base, J lost 0 bases, and 6 bases stayed unmatched.

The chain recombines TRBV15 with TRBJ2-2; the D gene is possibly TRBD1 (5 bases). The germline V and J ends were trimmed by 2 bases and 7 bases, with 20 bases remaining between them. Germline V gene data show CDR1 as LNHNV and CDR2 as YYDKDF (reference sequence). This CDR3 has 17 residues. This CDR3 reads CATSRRRTDITHGELFF. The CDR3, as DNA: TGTGCCACCAGCAGACGGAGAACGGACATCACCCACGGGGAGCTGTTTTTT.

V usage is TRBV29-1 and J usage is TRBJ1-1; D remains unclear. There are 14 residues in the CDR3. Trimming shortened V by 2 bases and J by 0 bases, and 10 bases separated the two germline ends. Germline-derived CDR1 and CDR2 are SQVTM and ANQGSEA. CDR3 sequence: CSVESFVLNTEAFF. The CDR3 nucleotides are TGCAGCGTTGAAAGCTTTGTGTTGAACACTGAAGCTTTCTTT.

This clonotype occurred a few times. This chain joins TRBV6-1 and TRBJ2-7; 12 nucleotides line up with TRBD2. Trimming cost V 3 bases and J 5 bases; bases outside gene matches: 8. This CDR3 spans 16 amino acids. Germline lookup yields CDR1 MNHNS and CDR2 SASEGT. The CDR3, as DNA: TGTGCCAGCAGTGACGTCCAGGGACTAGCGGGCGACGAGCAGTACTTC. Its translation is CASSDVQGLAGDEQYF.

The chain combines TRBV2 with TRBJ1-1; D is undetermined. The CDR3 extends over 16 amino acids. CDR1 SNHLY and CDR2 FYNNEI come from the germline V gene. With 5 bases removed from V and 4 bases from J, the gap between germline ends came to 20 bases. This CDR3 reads CASSLKPGFTGTEAFF. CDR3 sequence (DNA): TGTGCCAGCAGTCTCAAGCCGGGGTTTACGGGCACTGAAGCTTTCTTT.

CDR3 in DNA: TGTGCCACCTCGGTGGGGACAGATTACAATGAGCAGTTCTTC. This translates into CATSVGTDYNEQFF. The chain combines TRBV28 with TRBJ2-1; the match to TRBD1 covers 7 bases. The germline CDR1 and CDR2 sequences are MDHEN and SYDVKM. Trimming at V came to 10 bases and at J to 4 bases, leaving 10 bases not matched to a gene. The CDR3 loop spans 14 amino acids. Based on the CDR3 plus reference TRBV28 and TRBJ2-1, the full variable domain is DVKVTQSSRYLVKRTGEKVFLECVQDMDHENMFWYRQDPGLGLRLIYFSYDVKMKEKGDIPEGYSVSREKKERFSLILESASTNQTSMYLCATSVGTDYNEQFFGPGTRLTVL.